This T cell receptor (beta chain) was retrieved from a study of T cell changes during pregnancy in multiple sclerosis. This table comes from immunoSEQ multiplex PCR, and its TCRdb copy is limited to in-frame clones, with some not included. The table records about 36,000 clones, around 93% of them present only once. Germline CDR1 SGHVS, CDR2 FQNEAQ. Between the trimmed V and J ends, which lost 1 base and 7 bases, there was a span of 8 bases. This CDR3 has 12 amino acids. This chain links TRBV7-8 with TRBJ2-7, with D hard to call. This material consisted of CD4+ T cells from peripheral blood mononuclear cells, taken in the first trimester of pregnancy. This receptor was taken from a female donor with multiple sclerosis, enrolled in a pregnancy study. The CDR3, as DNA: TGTGCCAGCAGCTTAGGTTTTCGGGAGCAGTACTTC. It encodes CASSLGFREQYF.